This entry concerns a single T cell receptor (beta chain). What it recognizes is unknown. These data are taken from a study of siplizumab effects on memory and regulatory T cells. Study-wide findings and caveats: About 80-96% of proliferating CD4+ or CD8+ clones had no assignable naive or memory phenotype. Whether proliferating Tregs in siplizumab cultures suppress was not functionally confirmed. Major contributors to the alloresponse seemed to be naive T cells, which also appeared more diverse than memory cells. Significantly reduced by siplizumab was the cumulative frequency of alloreactive sequences, namely those traceable to unstimulated CD4+ memory cells.

This CDR3 has 14 residues. Deletions cut 9 bases from V and 4 bases from J, with 16 bases between. The germline V gene encodes CDR1 ENHRY and CDR2 SYGVKD. Sequenced by immunoSEQ multiplex PCR; TCRdb stores in-frame clones only, minus some. This sample has tens of thousands of clones, with roughly 97% found just once. Sequencing was performed on naive CD4+ T cells sorted from blood. The origin of this receptor is a human donor in good health. J is TRBJ1-3 and V is TRBV10-3; no reliable D call. The CDR3 region has the DNA TGTGCCATAAATCGCGCGACGACAGGAAACACCATATATTTT. This codes for CAINRATTGNTIYF.